A single sample is the source of the 9 T cell receptor beta chains below, sequenced in a study of blood T cell repertoires in COVID-19. Only in-frame clones appear in the TCRdb table, and some are missing; sequencing was by immunoSEQ multiplex PCR. The table lists about 440,000 clones, roughly 89% of them singletons. Sequencing was performed on peripheral blood. These receptors all stem from a woman aged 25 to 39 with acute or convalescent COVID-19.

V usage is TRBV3-1 (or the pseudogene TRBV3-2) and J usage is TRBJ1-4; TRBD1 agrees at 9 bases. Trimming cost V 2 bases and J 13 bases; bases outside gene matches: 5. Looked up from germline, CDR1 is LGHDT and CDR2 is YNNKEL (reference sequence). This CDR3 has 13 residues. CDR3 in DNA: TGTGCCAGCAGCCAAAAAACAGGGGGCTTACTGTTTTTT. Its translation is CASSQKTGGLLFF.

V and J are TRBV11-2 and TRBJ2-5; TRBD2 matches 7 bases. Trimming took 5 bases from V and 4 from J; bases not matched to a gene: 13. Germline V lookup: CDR1 SGHAT, CDR2 FQNNGV. The CDR3 length is 16 residues. Here the CDR3 reads CASSLNGGAGRETQYF. CDR3 bases: TGTGCCAGCAGCCTAAACGGGGGAGCGGGGCGAGAGACCCAGTACTTC.

The rearrangement uses TRBV5-8 and TRBJ1-4; D is undetermined. V shed 4 bases and J shed 2 bases, with 9 bases lying between them. The V gene's germline CDR1 is SGHTS and CDR2 YDEGEE. This CDR3 has 14 residues. The CDR3 reads CASSPSTTNEKLFF. The DNA for the CDR3 is TGTGCCAGCAGCCCTTCTACCACTAATGAAAAACTGTTTTTT. Using reference TRBV5-8 and TRBJ1-4 for the parts outside the CDR3, the full variable domain is EAGVTQSPTHLIKTRGQQATLRCSPISGHTSVYWYQQALGLGLQFLLWYDEGEERNRGNFPPRFSGRQFPNYSSELNVNALELEDSALYLCASSPSTTNEKLFFGSGTQLSVL.

This clone was observed a handful of times. The gene calls are TRBV30 and TRBJ2-7, with 16 positions matching TRBD2. CDR1 is GTSNPN and CDR2 is SVGIG in the germline V gene (reference sequence). V lost 8 bases and J lost 4; bases outside the gene matches: 20. This CDR3 is built from 19 residues. This chain's CDR3 is CARNYPPGTSGGAMYEQYF. The CDR3 coding sequence is TGTGCCCGGAATTATCCCCCCGGGACTAGCGGGGGGGCTATGTACGAGCAGTACTTC.

The V gene is TRBV28, the J gene TRBJ1-1; D is perhaps TRBD1 (6 bases). This CDR3 spans 14 amino acids. The germline V gene has CDR1 MDHEN and CDR2 SYDVKM. Trimming took off 2 bases at V and 3 bases at J, with 10 bases between the two ends. The CDR3 region is CASSLNRADTEAFF. CDR3 sequence (DNA): TGTGCCAGCAGTTTAAACAGGGCCGACACTGAAGCTTTCTTT. The full variable domain, rest sourced from reference TRBV28 and TRBJ1-1, is DVKVTQSSRYLVKRTGEKVFLECVQDMDHENMFWYRQDPGLGLRLIYFSYDVKMKEKGDIPEGYSVSREKKERFSLILESASTNQTSMYLCASSLNRADTEAFFGQGTRLTVV.

The CDR3, as DNA: TGTGCCAGTAGTATGGGACAGGGGGATGGCTACACCTTC. This translates into CASSMGQGDGYTF. This chain joins TRBV19 and TRBJ1-2; 11 positions match TRBD1. In germline, CDR1 is LNHDA, CDR2 SQIVND (reference sequence). The CDR3 length is 13 residues. J lost 6 bases, V lost 3 bases, and 0 bases had no gene match. The full variable domain, in which reference TRBV19 and TRBJ1-2 provide the parts outside the CDR3, is DGGITQSPKYLFRKEGQNVTLSCEQNLNHDAMYWYRQDPGQGLRLIYYSQIVNDFQKGDIAEGYSVSREKKESFPLTVTSAQKNPTAFYLCASSMGQGDGYTFGSGTRLTVV.

This clone was detected a few times. The rearrangement joins TRBV25-1 to TRBJ1-6, with D perhaps TRBD1 (5 bases). V was pared by 1 base and J by 5 bases, with 9 bases between. This CDR3 spans 15 amino acids. CDR1 and CDR2 (germline): MGHDK, SYGVNS. CDR3 sequence: CASSEWGTNNSPLHF. The DNA of the CDR3 is TGTGCCAGCAGTGAATGGGGGACTAATAATTCACCCCTCCACTTT.

The rearrangement links TRBV2 to TRBJ2-5, with 12 bases fitting TRBD2. CDR3 length: 15 residues. The germline CDR1 and CDR2 sequences are SNHLY and FYNNEI. V shed 3 bases, J shed 5 bases, and the junction held 4 bases outside the gene matches. CDR3 coding DNA: TGTGCCAGCAGTGAGACTAGCGGGGGAGGTGAGACCCAGTACTTC. Its protein is CASSETSGGGETQYF. The complete variable domain, with remaining parts taken from reference TRBV2 and TRBJ2-5, reads EPEVTQTPSHQVTQMGQEVILRCVPISNHLYFYWYRQILGQKVEFLVSFYNNEISEKSEIFDDQFSVERPDGSNFTLKIRSTKLEDSAMYFCASSETSGGGETQYFGPGTRLLVL.

The chain carries TRBV28 and TRBJ2-7, with D tentatively TRBD2 (5 bases). V was shortened by 7 bases and J by 2 bases, with 12 bases between the two germline ends. This CDR3 comprises 13 residues. CDR1 and CDR2 from the germline V gene are MDHEN and SYDVKM. This CDR3 reads CASTSGLAYEQYF. The CDR3 nucleotides read TGTGCCAGCACCTCCGGACTCGCCTACGAGCAGTACTTC.